This T cell receptor beta chain is from a study of cytomegalovirus exposure and HLA in healthy donors. Amplification used 60 Vbeta primers and 13 Jbeta primers. The assay was immunoSEQ multiplex PCR, and TCRdb's table has in-frame clones only and misses some. The table lists around 100,000 clones, 81% of them singletons. The sequence was obtained from a woman aged 65 to 85 in good health and CMV-seropositive. Sequencing was performed on PBMCs.

The CDR3 DNA follows: TGTGCCAGTAGTATAGGAGGCAGGGCCTACGAGCAGTACTTC. This translates into CASSIGGRAYEQYF. The chain uses TRBV19 and TRBJ2-7, with a tentative D call TRBD1 (5 bases). This CDR3 spans 14 amino acids. Per germline, CDR1 LNHDA and CDR2 SQIVND (reference sequence). Trimming stripped 1 base from V and 2 bases from J, with 9 bases between.